This T cell receptor beta chain was profiled in a study of T cells in Graves' hyperthyroidism and ophthalmopathy. Study findings and constraints: Most thyroid clonotypes with frequency above 0.001 were detected in blood.

Comment on this clonotype: The antigen remains unidentified.

Patients were excluded for uncontrolled infection, other autoimmune disease, pregnancy or lactation. Clinical symptoms, serum thyroxine, TRAb, thyroid ultrasound and orbital computed tomography informed diagnoses. The CDR3 has 16 amino acids. Trimming took 2 bases from V and 2 from J, leaving 16 bases between them. CDR1 SNHLY and CDR2 FYNNEI come from the germline V gene. RNA transcripts were the template for amplifying TCR beta CDR3 regions. Primed by the HTBI set, a first-round RT-PCR was run on the TCR CDR3. TCRdb redid the calling of the multiplex PCR reads with MiXCR, one entry per CDR3 protein. The profile shows hundreds of thousands of distinct CDR3 sequences, roughly 20% of them singletons.

The chain joins TRBV2 to TRBJ2-7, with D perhaps TRBD2 (6 bases). The receptor comes from a man aged 25 to 40 with Graves' ophthalmopathy. The sample was blood. The CDR3 DNA reads as TGTGCCAGCAGTGAAAGGGCGGGAATAGGACCCTACGAGCAGTACTTC. It encodes CASSERAGIGPYEQYF.